The entry below gives a single T cell receptor (beta chain) sequence along with its context. Assembly of TCR beta libraries relied on iRepertoire HTBI primers together with Arm-PCR of CDR3 regions. TCRdb processed the multiplex PCR reads anew with MiXCR; each CDR3 protein has one entry. The table includes around 400,000 distinct CDR3 sequences, around 23% detected once. Unmatched junction bases numbered 10, after V lost 3 bases and J lost 4 bases. The CDR3 runs to 15 residues. In germline, CDR1 is SGHDT, CDR2 YYEEEE. The data are from a study of regulatory T cells in long-lasting Graves disease. Noted time point: persistent/refractory GD, antithyroid drugs over 5 years with positive TRAb. The TCR library was made from RNA that had been extracted from PBMCs in TRIzol.

V and J are TRBV5-6 and TRBJ2-7, with 7 bases aligning to TRBD2. This TCR derives from a female donor with Graves disease. The starting material was peripheral blood mononuclear cells (PBMCs), obtained when the disease was refractory, from a patient treated with antithyroid drugs. CDR3 loop: CASSSPPSGRYEQYF. In DNA form, the CDR3 reads TGTGCCAGCAGCTCCCCCCCTAGCGGTCGGTACGAGCAGTACTTC.